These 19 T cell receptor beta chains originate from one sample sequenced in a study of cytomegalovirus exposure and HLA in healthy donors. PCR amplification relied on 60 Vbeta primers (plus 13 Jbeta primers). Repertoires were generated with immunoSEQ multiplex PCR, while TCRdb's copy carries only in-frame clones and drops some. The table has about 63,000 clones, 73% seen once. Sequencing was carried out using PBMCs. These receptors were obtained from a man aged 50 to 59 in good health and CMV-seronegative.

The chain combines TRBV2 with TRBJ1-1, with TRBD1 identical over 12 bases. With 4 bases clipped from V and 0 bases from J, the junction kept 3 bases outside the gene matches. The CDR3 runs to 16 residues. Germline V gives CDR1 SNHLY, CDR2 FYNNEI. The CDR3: CASSGDRGRLNTEAFF. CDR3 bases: TGTGCCAGCAGTGGGGACAGGGGGCGTCTGAACACTGAAGCTTTCTTT.

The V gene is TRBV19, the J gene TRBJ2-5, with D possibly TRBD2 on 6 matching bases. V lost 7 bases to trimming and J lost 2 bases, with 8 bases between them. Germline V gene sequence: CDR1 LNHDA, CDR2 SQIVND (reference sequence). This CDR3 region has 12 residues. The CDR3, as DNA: TGTGCCAGTATGGGGGGTCAAGAGACCCAGTACTTC. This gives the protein CASMGGQETQYF.

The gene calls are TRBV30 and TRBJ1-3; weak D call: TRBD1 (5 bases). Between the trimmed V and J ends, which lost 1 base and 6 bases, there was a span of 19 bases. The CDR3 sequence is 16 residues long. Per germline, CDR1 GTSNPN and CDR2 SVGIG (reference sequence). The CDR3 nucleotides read TGTGCCTGGAGTGGGGGATCGGGGGTCTTTGAAAACACCATATATTTT. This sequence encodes CAWSGGSGVFENTIYF.

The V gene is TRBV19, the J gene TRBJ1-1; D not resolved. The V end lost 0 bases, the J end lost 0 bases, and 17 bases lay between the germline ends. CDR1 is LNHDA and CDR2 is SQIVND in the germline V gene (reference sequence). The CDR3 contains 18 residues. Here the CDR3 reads CASSIEKTMPDLNTEAFF. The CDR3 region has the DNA TGTGCCAGTAGTATAGAAAAAACTATGCCCGACTTGAACACTGAAGCTTTCTTT.

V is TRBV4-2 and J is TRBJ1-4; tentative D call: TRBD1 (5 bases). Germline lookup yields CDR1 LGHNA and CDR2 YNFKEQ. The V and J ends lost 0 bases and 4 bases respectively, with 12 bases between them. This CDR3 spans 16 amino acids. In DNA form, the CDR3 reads TGTGCCAGCAGCCAAGAGAATCAGGGTAATAATGAAAAACTGTTTTTT. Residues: CASSQENQGNNEKLFF.

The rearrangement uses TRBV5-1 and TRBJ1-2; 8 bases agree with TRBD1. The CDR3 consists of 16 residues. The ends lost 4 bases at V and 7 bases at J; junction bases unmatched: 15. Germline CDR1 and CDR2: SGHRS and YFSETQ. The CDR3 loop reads CASSIATGQGPRGYTF. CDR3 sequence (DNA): TGCGCCAGCAGCATTGCTACTGGACAGGGCCCCCGTGGCTACACCTTC. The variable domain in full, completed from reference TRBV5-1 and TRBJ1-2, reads KAGVTQTPRYLIKTRGQQVTLSCSPISGHRSVSWYQQTPGQGLQFLFEYFSETQRNKGNFPGRFSGRQFSNSRSEMNVSTLELGDSALYLCASSIATGQGPRGYTFGSGTRLTVV.

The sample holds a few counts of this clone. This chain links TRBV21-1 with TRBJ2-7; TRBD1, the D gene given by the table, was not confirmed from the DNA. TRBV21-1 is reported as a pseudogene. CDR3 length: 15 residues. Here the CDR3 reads CASSKDRDREDEQYF. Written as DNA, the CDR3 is TGTGCCAGCAGCAAAGACCGGGACAGGGAGGACGAGCAGTACTTC.

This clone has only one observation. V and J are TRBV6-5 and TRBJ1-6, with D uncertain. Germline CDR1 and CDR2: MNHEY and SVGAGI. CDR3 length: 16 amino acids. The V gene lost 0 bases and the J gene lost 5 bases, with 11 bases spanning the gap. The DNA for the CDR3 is TGTGCCAGCAGTTACTCGATAGGCGGGGATAATTCACCCCTCCACTTT. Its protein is CASSYSIGGDNSPLHF.

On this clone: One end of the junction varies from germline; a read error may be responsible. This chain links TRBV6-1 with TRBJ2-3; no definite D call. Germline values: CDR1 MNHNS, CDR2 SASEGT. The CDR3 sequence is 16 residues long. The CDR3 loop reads CASSDPIGWSTDAQYF. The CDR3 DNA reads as TGTGCCAGCAGTGATCCCATTGGGTGGTCTACAGATGCGCAGTATTTT.

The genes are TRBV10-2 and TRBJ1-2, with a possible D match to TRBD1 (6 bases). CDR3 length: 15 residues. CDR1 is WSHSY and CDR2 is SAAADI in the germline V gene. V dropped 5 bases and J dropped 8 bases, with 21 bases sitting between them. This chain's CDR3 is CASSYFIRGAEGYTF. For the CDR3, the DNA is TGCGCCAGCAGTTACTTCATTCGGGGGGCCGAGGGCTACACCTTC.

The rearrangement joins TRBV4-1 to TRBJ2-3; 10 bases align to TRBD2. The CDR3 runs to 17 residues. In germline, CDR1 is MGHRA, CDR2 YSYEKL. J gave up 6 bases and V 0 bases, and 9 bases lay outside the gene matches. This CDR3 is CASSQDETSGYADTQYF. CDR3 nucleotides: TGCGCCAGCAGCCAAGATGAGACTAGCGGGTATGCCGATACGCAGTATTTT.

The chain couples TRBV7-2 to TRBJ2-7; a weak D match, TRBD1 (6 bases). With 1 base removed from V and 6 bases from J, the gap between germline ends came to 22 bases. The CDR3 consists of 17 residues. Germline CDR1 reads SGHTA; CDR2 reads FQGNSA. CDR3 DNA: TGTGCCAGCAGCTTAGGAGGTCCAGGGACAATTCCTGGCGAGCAGTACTTC. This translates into CASSLGGPGTIPGEQYF.

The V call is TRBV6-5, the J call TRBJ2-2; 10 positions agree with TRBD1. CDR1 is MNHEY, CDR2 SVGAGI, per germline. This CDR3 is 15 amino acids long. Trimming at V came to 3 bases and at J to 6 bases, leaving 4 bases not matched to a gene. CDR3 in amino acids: CASSYRTGGSGELFF. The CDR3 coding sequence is TGTGCCAGCAGTTATCGGACAGGGGGTTCCGGGGAGCTGTTTTTT.

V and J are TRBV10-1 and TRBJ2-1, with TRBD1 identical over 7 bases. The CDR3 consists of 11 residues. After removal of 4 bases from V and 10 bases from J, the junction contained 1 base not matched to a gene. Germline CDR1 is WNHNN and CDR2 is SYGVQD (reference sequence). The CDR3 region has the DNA TGCGCCAGCAGTGTCAGGGGGGAGCAGTTCTTC. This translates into CASSVRGEQFF.

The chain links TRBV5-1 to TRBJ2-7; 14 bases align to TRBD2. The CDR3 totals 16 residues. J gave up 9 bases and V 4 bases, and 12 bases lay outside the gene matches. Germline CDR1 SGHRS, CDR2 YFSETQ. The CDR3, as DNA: TGCGCCAGCAGCCTCCTACCCGGGACTAGCGGGGGTGGGCAGTACTTC. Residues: CASSLLPGTSGGGQYF.

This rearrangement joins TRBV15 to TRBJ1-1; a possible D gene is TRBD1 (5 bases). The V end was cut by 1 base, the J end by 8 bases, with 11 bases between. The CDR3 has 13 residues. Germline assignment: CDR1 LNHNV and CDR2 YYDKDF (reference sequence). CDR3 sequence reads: CATSRVARAEAFF. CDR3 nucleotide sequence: TGTGCCACCAGCAGAGTCGCCAGGGCGGAAGCTTTCTTT.

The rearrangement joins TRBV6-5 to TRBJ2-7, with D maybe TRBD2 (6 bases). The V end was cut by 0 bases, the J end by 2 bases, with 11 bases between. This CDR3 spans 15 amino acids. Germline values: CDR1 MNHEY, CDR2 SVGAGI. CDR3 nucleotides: TGTGCCAGCAGTTACTCGGGGACTTTAGCCTACGAGCAGTACTTC. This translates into CASSYSGTLAYEQYF.

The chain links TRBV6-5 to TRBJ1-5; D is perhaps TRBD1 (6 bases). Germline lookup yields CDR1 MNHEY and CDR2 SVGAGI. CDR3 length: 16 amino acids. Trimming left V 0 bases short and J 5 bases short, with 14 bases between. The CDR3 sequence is CASSYSWSGADQPQHF. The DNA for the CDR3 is TGTGCCAGCAGTTACTCGTGGTCAGGGGCGGATCAGCCCCAGCATTTT.

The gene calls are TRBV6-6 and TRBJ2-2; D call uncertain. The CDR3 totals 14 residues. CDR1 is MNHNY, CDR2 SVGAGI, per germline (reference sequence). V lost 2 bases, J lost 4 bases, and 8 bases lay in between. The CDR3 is CASSYNSFTGELFF. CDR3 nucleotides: TGTGCCAGCAGTTACAACAGCTTCACCGGGGAGCTGTTTTTT.